Presented here are 8 T cell receptor beta chains from one specimen sequenced in a study of shared clonotypes between healthy human individuals. Clones were read by immunoSEQ multiplex PCR, and TCRdb kept only the in-frame ones, dropping some. The table lists about 2.3 million clones, approximately 93% of them singletons. Material: naive CD4+ T cells from PBMCs. The subset here: CD45RA+ positively selected. Receptors were obtained from a young man in good health. Some clones in this sample may be carry-over from other donors' samples.

As regards this clone: This sample includes further DNA sequences coding for the same CDR3. This chain uses TRBV18 with TRBJ2-3, with D hard to call. The CDR3 has 14 amino acids. CDR1 is KGHSH, CDR2 LQKENI, per germline. Trimming shortened V by 1 base and J by 6 bases, and 11 bases separated the two germline ends. The CDR3 coding sequence is TGTGCCAGCTCACCACTGGGCGGAACCGATACGCAGTATTTT. This translates into CASSPLGGTDTQYF.

The chain recombines TRBV18 with TRBJ2-7, with D possibly TRBD2 on 5 matching bases. The V end was cut by 6 bases, the J end by 6 bases, with 15 bases between. Germline lookup yields CDR1 KGHSH and CDR2 LQKENI. The CDR3 has 13 amino acids. CDR3: CASSYEGLLEQYF. The CDR3 DNA reads as TGTGCCAGCTCCTACGAGGGCCTCCTCGAGCAGTACTTC.

About this clone itself: Within the sample, other DNA sequences also encode this same CDR3. The chain has TRBV5-1 and TRBJ1-4, with 10 bases matching TRBD1. With V trimmed by 4 bases and J by 5 bases, 2 bases remained unmatched. The CDR3 is 14 amino acids. The germline CDR1 and CDR2 sequences are SGHRS and YFSETQ. As DNA, the CDR3 is TGCGCCAGCAGCCGGGACAGGGGAAATGAAAAACTGTTTTTT. It yields the protein CASSRDRGNEKLFF.

The chain combines TRBV28 with TRBJ2-5, with a possible D match to TRBD1 (6 bases). The V gene lost 6 bases and the J gene lost 4 bases, with 18 bases spanning the gap. CDR3 length: 15 amino acids. CDR1 is MDHEN and CDR2 is SYDVKM in the germline V gene. This CDR3 reads CASSPWAQGSETQYF. CDR3 nucleotides: TGTGCCAGCAGCCCCTGGGCTCAGGGGTCAGAGACCCAGTACTTC. Supplemented by reference TRBV28 and TRBJ2-5, the full variable domain reads DVKVTQSSRYLVKRTGEKVFLECVQDMDHENMFWYRQDPGLGLRLIYFSYDVKMKEKGDIPEGYSVSREKKERFSLILESASTNQTSMYLCASSPWAQGSETQYFGPGTRLLVL.

This chain joins TRBV5-1 and TRBJ2-7, with a tentative D call TRBD2 (6 bases). The germline V gene encodes CDR1 SGHRS and CDR2 YFSETQ. The CDR3 runs 18 residues. The V and J ends lost 0 bases and 6 bases respectively, with 25 bases between them. The CDR3 DNA reads as TGCGCCAGCAGCTTGGCCGGGGGATTGGTGGGCCTATCAGGCGAGCAGTACTTC. The encoded protein is CASSLAGGLVGLSGEQYF.

The chain couples TRBV27 to TRBJ2-7; TRBD1 is a possible D gene (7 bases). Trimming took 5 bases from V and 5 from J, leaving 10 bases between them. The germline CDR1 and CDR2 sequences are MNHEY and SMNVEV (reference sequence). This CDR3 is built from 12 residues. The CDR3 reads CASSRGTDEQYF. The DNA for the CDR3 is TGTGCCAGCAGTCGGGGGACAGACGAGCAGTACTTC.

The genes are TRBV28 and TRBJ1-2, with TRBD1 matching 7 bases. J gave up 4 bases and V 4 bases, and 12 bases lay outside the gene matches. The germline V gene has CDR1 MDHEN and CDR2 SYDVKM. The CDR3 has 16 amino acids. CDR3 coding DNA: TGTGCCAGCAGTTCGAGGACAGGACCTATAATCTATGGCTACACCTTC. Translated: CASSSRTGPIIYGYTF.

The CDR3 protein is CASSSWTGGYTF. For the CDR3, the DNA is TGTGCCAGCAGTTCTTGGACGGGTGGCTACACCTTC. The chain recombines TRBV6-5 with TRBJ1-2; D ambiguous. The CDR3 is 12 residues long. V shed 4 bases and J shed 7 bases, with 10 bases lying between them. Germline CDR1 is MNHEY and CDR2 is SVGAGI.